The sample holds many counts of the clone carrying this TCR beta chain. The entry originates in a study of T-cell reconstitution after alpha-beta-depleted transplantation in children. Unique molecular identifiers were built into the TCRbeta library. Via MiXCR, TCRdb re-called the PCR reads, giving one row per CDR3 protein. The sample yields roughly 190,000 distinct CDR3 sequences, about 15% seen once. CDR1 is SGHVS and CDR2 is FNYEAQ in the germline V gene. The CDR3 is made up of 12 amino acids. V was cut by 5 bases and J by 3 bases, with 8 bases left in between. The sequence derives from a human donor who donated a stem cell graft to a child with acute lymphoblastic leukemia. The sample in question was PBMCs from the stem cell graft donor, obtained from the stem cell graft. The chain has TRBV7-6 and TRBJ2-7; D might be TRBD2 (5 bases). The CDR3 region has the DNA TGTGCCAGCAGCCCTCGGGACTACGAGCAGTACTTC. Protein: CASSPRDYEQYF. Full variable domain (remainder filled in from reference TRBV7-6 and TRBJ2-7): GAGVSQSPRYKVTKRGQDVALRCDPISGHVSLYWYRQALGQGPEFLTYFNYEAQQDKSGLPNDRFSAERPEGSISTLTIQRTEQRDSAMYRCASSPRDYEQYFGPGTRLTVT.